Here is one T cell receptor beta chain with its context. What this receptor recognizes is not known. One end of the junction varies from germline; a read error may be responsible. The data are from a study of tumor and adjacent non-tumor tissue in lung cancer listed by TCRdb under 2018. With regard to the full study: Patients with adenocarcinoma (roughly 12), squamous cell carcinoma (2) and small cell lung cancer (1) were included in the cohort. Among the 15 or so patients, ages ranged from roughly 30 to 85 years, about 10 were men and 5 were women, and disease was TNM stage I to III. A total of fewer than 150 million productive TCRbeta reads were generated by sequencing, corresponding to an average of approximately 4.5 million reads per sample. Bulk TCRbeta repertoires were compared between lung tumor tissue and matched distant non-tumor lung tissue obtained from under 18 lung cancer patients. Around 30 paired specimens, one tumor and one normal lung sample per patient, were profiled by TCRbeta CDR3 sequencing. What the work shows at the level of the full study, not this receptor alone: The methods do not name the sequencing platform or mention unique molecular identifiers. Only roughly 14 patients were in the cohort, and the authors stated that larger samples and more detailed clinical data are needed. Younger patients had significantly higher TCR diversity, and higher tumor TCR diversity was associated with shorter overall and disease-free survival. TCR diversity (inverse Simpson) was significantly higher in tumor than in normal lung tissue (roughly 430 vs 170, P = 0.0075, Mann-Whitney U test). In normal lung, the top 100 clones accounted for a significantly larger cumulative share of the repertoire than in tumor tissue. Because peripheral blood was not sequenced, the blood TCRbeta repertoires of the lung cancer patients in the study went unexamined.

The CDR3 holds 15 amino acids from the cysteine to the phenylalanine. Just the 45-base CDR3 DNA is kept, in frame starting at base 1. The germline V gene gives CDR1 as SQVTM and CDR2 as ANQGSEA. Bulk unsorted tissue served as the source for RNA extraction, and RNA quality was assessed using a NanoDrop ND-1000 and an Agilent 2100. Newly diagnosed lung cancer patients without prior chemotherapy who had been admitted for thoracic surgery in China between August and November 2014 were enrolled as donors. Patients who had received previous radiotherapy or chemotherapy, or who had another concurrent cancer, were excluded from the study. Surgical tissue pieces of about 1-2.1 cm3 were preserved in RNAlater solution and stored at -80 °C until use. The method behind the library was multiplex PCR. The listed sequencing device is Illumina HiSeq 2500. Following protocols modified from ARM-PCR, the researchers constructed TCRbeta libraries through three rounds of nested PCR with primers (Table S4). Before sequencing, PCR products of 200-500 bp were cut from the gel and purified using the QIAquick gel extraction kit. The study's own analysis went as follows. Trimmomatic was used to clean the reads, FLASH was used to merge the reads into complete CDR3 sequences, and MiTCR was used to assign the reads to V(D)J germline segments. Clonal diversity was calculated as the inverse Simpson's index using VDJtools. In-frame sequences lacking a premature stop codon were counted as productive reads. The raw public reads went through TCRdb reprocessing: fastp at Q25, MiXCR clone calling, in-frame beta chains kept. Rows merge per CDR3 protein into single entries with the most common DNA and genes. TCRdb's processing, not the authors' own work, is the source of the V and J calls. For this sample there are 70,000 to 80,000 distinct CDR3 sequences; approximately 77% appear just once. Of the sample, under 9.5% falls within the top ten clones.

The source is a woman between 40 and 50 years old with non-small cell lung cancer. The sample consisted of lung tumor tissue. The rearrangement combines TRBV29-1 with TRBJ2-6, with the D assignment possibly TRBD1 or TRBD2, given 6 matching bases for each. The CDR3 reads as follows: CCVDYGGSGANVLSF. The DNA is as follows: TGCTGCGTTGATTACGGGGGCTCTGGGGCCAACGTCCTGTCTTTC.